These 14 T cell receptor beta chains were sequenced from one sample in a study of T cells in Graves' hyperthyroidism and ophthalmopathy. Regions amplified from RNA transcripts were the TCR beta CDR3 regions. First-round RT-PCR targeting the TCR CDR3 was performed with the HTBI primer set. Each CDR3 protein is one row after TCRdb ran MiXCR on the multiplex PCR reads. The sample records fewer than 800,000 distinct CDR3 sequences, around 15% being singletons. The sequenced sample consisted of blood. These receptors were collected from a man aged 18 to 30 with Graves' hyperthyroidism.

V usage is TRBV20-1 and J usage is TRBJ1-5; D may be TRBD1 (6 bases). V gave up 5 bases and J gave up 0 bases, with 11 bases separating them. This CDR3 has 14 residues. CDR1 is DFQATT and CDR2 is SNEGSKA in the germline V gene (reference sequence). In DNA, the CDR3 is TGCAGTGCTGGGACATCTTATAGCAATCAGCCCCAGCATTTT. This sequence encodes CSAGTSYSNQPQHF.

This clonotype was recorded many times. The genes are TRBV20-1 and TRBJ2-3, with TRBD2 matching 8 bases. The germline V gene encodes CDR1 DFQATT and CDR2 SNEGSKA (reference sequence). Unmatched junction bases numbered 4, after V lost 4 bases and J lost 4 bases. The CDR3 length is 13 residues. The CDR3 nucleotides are TGCAGTGCTAACGGGAGGGTTTCAGATACGCAGTATTTT. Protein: CSANGRVSDTQYF.

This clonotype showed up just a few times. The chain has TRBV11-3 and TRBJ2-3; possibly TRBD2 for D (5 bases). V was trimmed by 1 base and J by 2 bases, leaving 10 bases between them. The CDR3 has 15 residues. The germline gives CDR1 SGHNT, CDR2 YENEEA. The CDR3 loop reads CASSLAGEPTDTQYF. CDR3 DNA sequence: TGTGCCAGCAGCTTAGCCGGGGAGCCCACAGATACGCAGTATTTT.

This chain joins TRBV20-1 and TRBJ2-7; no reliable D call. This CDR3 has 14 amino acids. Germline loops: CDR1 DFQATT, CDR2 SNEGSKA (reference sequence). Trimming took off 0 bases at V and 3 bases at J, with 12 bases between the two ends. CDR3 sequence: CSARDKLHVYEQYF. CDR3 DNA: TGCAGTGCTAGAGACAAATTACACGTCTACGAGCAGTACTTC.

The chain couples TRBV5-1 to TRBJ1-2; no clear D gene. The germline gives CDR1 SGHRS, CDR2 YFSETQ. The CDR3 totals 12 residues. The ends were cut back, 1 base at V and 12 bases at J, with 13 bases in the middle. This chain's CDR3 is CASSLYGSVHTF. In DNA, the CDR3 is TGCGCCAGCAGCTTGTACGGCTCGGTCCACACCTTC.

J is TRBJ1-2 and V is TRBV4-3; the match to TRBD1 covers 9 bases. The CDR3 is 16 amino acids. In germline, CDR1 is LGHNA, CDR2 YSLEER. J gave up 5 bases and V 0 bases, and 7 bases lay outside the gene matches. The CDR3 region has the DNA TGCGCCAGCAGCCAAGATCGGCTGGACAGGGGTTATGGCTACACCTTC. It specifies CASSQDRLDRGYGYTF.

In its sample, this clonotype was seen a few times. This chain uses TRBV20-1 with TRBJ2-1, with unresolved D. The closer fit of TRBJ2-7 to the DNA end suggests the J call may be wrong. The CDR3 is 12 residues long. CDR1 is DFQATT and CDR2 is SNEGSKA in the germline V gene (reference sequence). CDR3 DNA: TGCAGTGCTAGAGATCGGTCCAATGAGCAGTACTTC. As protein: CSARDRSNEQYF.

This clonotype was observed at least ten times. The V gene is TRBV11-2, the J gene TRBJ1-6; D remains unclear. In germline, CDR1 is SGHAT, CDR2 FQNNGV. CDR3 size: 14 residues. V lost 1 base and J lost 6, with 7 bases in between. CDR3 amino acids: CASSLAHLNSPLHF. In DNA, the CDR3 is TGTGCCAGCAGCTTAGCACACCTTAATTCACCCCTCCACTTT.

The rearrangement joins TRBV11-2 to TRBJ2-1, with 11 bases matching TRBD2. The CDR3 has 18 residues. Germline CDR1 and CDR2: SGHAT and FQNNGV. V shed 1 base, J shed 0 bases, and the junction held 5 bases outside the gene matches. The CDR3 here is CASSLVLAGGRSYNEQFF. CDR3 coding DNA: TGTGCCAGCAGCTTAGTTTTAGCGGGAGGGCGCTCCTACAATGAGCAGTTCTTC.

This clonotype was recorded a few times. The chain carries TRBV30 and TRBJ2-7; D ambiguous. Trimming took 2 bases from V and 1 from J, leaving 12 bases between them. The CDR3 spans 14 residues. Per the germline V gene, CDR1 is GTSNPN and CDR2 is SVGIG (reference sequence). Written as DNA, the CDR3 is TGTGCCTGGAGTTTCTCCTTAGGATCCTACGAGCAGTACTTC. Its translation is CAWSFSLGSYEQYF. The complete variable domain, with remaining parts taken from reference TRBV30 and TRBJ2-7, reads SQTIHQWPATLVQPVGSPLSLECTVEGTSNPNLYWYRQAAGRGLQLLFYSVGIGQISSEVPQNLSASRPQDRQFILSSKKLLLSDSGFYLCAWSFSLGSYEQYFGPGTRLTVT.

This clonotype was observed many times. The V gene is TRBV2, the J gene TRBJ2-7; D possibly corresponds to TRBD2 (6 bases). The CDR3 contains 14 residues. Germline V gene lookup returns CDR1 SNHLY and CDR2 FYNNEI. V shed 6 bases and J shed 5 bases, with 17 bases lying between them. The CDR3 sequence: CASREGRLGDEQYF. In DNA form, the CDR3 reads TGTGCCAGCAGGGAGGGACGGCTAGGGGACGAGCAGTACTTC.

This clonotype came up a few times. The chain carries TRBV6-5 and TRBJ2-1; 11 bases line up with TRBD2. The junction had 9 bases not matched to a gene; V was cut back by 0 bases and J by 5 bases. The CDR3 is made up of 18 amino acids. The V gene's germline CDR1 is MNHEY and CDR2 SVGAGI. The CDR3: CASSYSSLAGGFHNEQFF. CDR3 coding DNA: TGTGCCAGCAGTTACTCGAGTTTAGCGGGAGGGTTCCACAATGAGCAGTTCTTC.

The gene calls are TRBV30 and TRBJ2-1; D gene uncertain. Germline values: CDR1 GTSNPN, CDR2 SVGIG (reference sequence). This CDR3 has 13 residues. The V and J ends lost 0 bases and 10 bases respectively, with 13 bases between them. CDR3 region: CAWSVLGLGEQFF. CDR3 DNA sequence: TGTGCCTGGAGTGTATTAGGGCTTGGGGAGCAGTTCTTC. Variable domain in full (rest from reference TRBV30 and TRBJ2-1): SQTIHQWPATLVQPVGSPLSLECTVEGTSNPNLYWYRQAAGRGLQLLFYSVGIGQISSEVPQNLSASRPQDRQFILSSKKLLLSDSGFYLCAWSVLGLGEQFFGPGTRLTVL.

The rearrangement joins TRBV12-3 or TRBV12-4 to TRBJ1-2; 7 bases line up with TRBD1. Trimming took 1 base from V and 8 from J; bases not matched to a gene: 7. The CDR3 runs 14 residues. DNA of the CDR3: TGTGCCAGCAGTTTAGGACAGGGCCATAGCGGCTACACCTTC. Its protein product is CASSLGQGHSGYTF.